Listed below are T cell receptor beta chains from one sample, sequenced in a study of shared clonotypes between healthy human individuals. Clones were sequenced by immunoSEQ multiplex PCR, and TCRdb holds only the in-frame ones, with some missing. The top ten hold 0.11% of the sample, which has 450,000 to 700,000 clones, around 95% seen once. Source material: naive CD8+ T cells sorted from blood. The receptor source for this set is a woman aged 25 to 39 in good health. The CDR3 runs from the conserved cysteine through the conserved F or W. A D gene is named only where the DNA matches it firmly. Only some rows state a clone size, as once, few, many or a class for expanded clones.

j_call d_call clone_size v_call cdr3_aa cdr3_nt
TRBJ2-5 TRBD1 NA TRBV5-6 CASSLEGAGETQYF TGTGCCAGCAGCTTGGAGGGGGCTGGGGAGACCCAGTACTTC
TRBJ2-7 TRBD1 NA TRBV27 CASSGGQGAYEQYF TGTGCCAGCAGTGGGGGACAGGGGGCTTACGAGCAGTACTTC
TRBJ1-3 NA NA TRBV2 CASLGPGGNTIYF TGTGCCAGCCTGGGGCCTGGGGGAAACACCATATATTTT
TRBJ2-3 NA NA TRBV20-1 CSASHTDTQYF TGCAGTGCTAGCCACACAGATACGCAGTATTTT
TRBJ2-7 TRBD2 NA TRBV10-3 CAISAPSGRASNEQYF TGTGCCATCAGTGCTCCCAGCGGGAGGGCCTCCAACGAGCAGTACTTC
TRBJ2-2 NA NA TRBV5-4 CASSLEGTGELFF TGTGCCAGCAGCTTGGAAGGGACCGGGGAGCTGTTTTTT
TRBJ2-1 TRBD2 NA TRBV7-9 CASSLKREKFF TGTGCCAGCAGCTTGAAGCGGGAGAAGTTCTTC
TRBJ2-5 TRBD2 NA TRBV29-1 CSVVGLAGVAVQETQYF TGCAGCGTTGTCGGCCTAGCGGGAGTGGCGGTCCAAGAGACCCAGTACTTC
TRBJ2-6 NA NA TRBV9 CASSPRGSGANVLTF TGTGCCAGCAGCCCCCGGGGCTCTGGGGCCAACGTCCTGACTTTC
TRBJ1-2 NA NA TRBV28 CASWPGFHSSFYTF TGTGCCAGCTGGCCAGGGTTCCACTCTTCTTTCTACACCTTC
TRBJ2-3 NA once TRBV7-9 CASSTGLKKSTDTQYF TGTGCCAGCAGCACGGGACTTAAGAAAAGCACAGATACGCAGTATTTT
TRBJ2-7 TRBD1 NA TRBV19 CASSIAGGYYEQYF TGTGCCAGTAGTATAGCAGGGGGCTACTACGAGCAGTACTTC
TRBJ1-1 TRBD1 NA TRBV9 CASSSRDRILINEAFF TGTGCCAGCAGCTCCCGGGACAGGATTCTTATAAACGAAGCTTTCTTT
TRBJ2-6 NA NA TRBV6-1 CATQWDPSGANVLTF TGTGCCACCCAGTGGGACCCCTCTGGGGCCAACGTCCTGACTTTC
TRBJ2-1 TRBD1 NA TRBV5-1 CASSLGQGYEQFF TGCGCCAGCAGCTTGGGACAGGGGTATGAGCAGTTCTTC
TRBJ1-1 TRBD1 NA TRBV5-8 CASSLPSAGTVNTEAFF TGTGCCAGCAGCTTGCCATCAGCCGGGACAGTGAACACTGAAGCTTTCTTT
TRBJ1-2 NA NA TRBV28 CASSLILSAYGYTF TGTGCCAGCAGTTTGATTCTCAGTGCCTATGGCTACACCTTC
TRBJ2-3 NA NA TRBV7-9 CASSSTYTDTQYF TGTGCCAGCAGCTCAACCTACACAGATACGCAGTATTTT
TRBJ2-1 NA NA TRBV5-1 CASSLGLEQFF TGCGCCAGCAGCTTGGGGCTGGAGCAGTTCTTC
TRBJ2-2 NA NA TRBV6-5 CASSYPGPLRKLFF TGTGCCAGCAGTTACCCGGGACCCCTACGGAAGCTGTTTTTT
TRBJ2-1 NA NA TRBV2 CASSDHPANEQFF TGTGCCAGCAGTGATCACCCCGCTAATGAGCAGTTCTTC
TRBJ2-1 NA NA TRBV2 CASTVGSDEQFF TGTGCCAGCACAGTAGGGAGCGATGAGCAGTTCTTC
TRBJ1-1 NA NA TRBV29-1 CSVESRYSTEAFF TGCAGCGTTGAATCTAGGTATAGCACTGAAGCTTTCTTT
TRBJ2-7 TRBD2 NA TRBV28 CASSPTGTSGSFAYEQYF TGTGCCAGCAGCCCCACCGGGACTAGCGGGAGTTTCGCCTACGAGCAGTACTTC
TRBJ2-7 TRBD1 NA TRBV28 CASRDRSYYEQYF TGTGCCAGCAGGGACAGGAGTTACTACGAGCAGTACTTC
TRBJ1-1 TRBD1 NA TRBV19 CASSPGQGGTEAFF TGTGCCAGTAGTCCCGGACAGGGGGGCACTGAAGCTTTCTTT
TRBJ1-1 NA NA TRBV18 CASSSIPGRQNTEAFF TGTGCCAGCTCATCCATCCCGGGACGTCAGAACACTGAAGCTTTCTTT
TRBJ2-2 TRBD2 NA TRBV13 CASSLESSGRWTGELFF TGTGCCAGCAGCTTAGAGTCTAGCGGGAGATGGACCGGGGAGCTGTTTTTT
TRBJ1-4 NA NA TRBV30 CACREDNEKLFF TGTGCCTGCAGGGAGGATAATGAAAAACTGTTTTTT
TRBJ2-3 TRBD2 NA TRBV4-2 CASSQEGPAGGFTDTQYF TGTGCCAGCAGCCAAGAAGGTCCGGCGGGAGGGTTCACAGATACGCAGTATTTT
TRBJ1-3 NA NA TRBV2 CASRPGTAGNTIYF TGTGCCAGCAGACCCGGGACGGCTGGAAACACCATATATTTT
TRBJ2-7 TRBD2 NA TRBV4-2 CASSQEGILGAGVSYEQYF TGTGCCAGCAGCCAAGAGGGGATCCTTGGAGCGGGAGTTTCCTACGAGCAGTACTTC
TRBJ2-1 TRBD2 NA TRBV28 CASSILAGANEQFF TGTGCCAGCAGCATACTAGCGGGAGCGAATGAGCAGTTCTTC
TRBJ2-5 NA once TRBV25-1 CASSETRETQYF TGTGCCAGCAGCGAAACGAGGGAGACCCAGTACTTC
TRBJ1-2 NA NA TRBV30 CATYMGGNYGYTF TGTGCTACCTACATGGGCGGAAACTATGGCTACACCTTC
TRBJ2-7 NA NA TRBV27 CASSGGGAFYEQYF TGTGCCAGCAGTGGGGGCGGAGCCTTTTACGAGCAGTACTTC
TRBJ2-3 TRBD2 NA TRBV29-1 CSVEGLAGGPRTDTQYF TGCAGCGTTGAAGGACTAGCGGGAGGGCCACGCACAGATACGCAGTATTTT
TRBJ2-7 NA NA TRBV29-1 CSALAGAEQYF TGCAGCGCCCTTGCCGGGGCCGAGCAGTACTTC
TRBJ2-7 TRBD1 NA TRBV11-2 CASSWGQTAEQYF TGTGCCAGCAGCTGGGGACAGACCGCCGAGCAGTACTTC
TRBJ1-1 NA NA TRBV6-4 CASSDHLKTGWAEAFF TGTGCCAGCAGTGACCATTTGAAGACGGGTTGGGCTGAAGCTTTCTTT
TRBJ2-7 NA NA TRBV5-8 CASSFETLYEQYF TGTGCCAGCAGCTTTGAGACTCTCTACGAGCAGTACTTC
TRBJ2-4 NA NA TRBV19 CASSIDGGLALAKNIQYF TGTGCCAGTAGTATAGATGGGGGATTAGCCCTAGCCAAAAACATTCAGTACTTC
TRBJ2-5 NA once TRBV5-1 CASSFFLAPGGETQYF TGCGCCAGCAGCTTCTTCCTAGCTCCAGGTGGAGAGACCCAGTACTTC
TRBJ2-7 NA once TRBV7-9 CASSRGVEQYF TGTGCCAGCAGCCGAGGGGTTGAGCAGTACTTC
TRBJ2-2 NA NA TRBV6-5 CASSPVGGSGGELFF TGTGCCAGCAGTCCGGTGGGGGGTAGCGGCGGGGAGCTGTTTTTT
TRBJ2-2 NA NA TRBV13 CASSLGGGELFF TGTGCCAGCAGCTTAGGTGGCGGGGAGCTGTTTTTT
TRBJ1-5 NA NA TRBV19 CASSEAPRHQTEPQHF TGTGCCAGTAGTGAAGCCCCGAGACACCAAACAGAGCCCCAGCATTTT
TRBJ1-1 NA few TRBV29-1 CSVPYENTEAFF TGCAGCGTTCCGTACGAGAACACTGAAGCTTTCTTT
TRBJ2-3 NA NA TRBV6-1 CASSRLGTTDTQYF TGTGCCAGCAGTCGACTAGGGACCACAGATACGCAGTATTTT
TRBJ2-2 NA once TRBV4-1 CASSLMGGGANTGELFF TGCGCCAGCAGCCTTATGGGGGGCGGGGCGAACACCGGGGAGCTGTTTTTT
TRBJ2-7 NA NA TRBV28 CASSPPVGHEQYF TGTGCCAGCAGTCCCCCGGTCGGACACGAGCAGTACTTC
TRBJ2-7 NA NA TRBV11-2 CASSLEYALIYEQYF TGTGCCAGCAGCTTAGAGTACGCCTTGATCTACGAGCAGTACTTC
TRBJ1-1 TRBD1 NA TRBV4-1 CASSHKTGGTEAFF TGCGCCAGCAGCCACAAAACAGGGGGCACTGAAGCTTTCTTT
TRBJ2-4 NA NA TRBV27 CASQGTKNIQYF TGTGCCAGTCAGGGTACCAAAAACATTCAGTACTTC